These 29 T cell receptor beta chains originate from one sample sequenced in a study of shared T cell receptors in the human thymus. Some clones are missing from TCRdb's copy, which holds only in-frame ones; the method was immunoSEQ multiplex PCR. The table includes more than 550,000 clones, approximately 85% detected once. These data were likewise used in another study, on human thymus T cells.

Material for sequencing was thymocytes. Receptors originate from a girl in the first two years of life with a congenital heart defect.

V gene TRBV5-4 combines with J gene TRBJ1-6; TRBD1 might be the D (6 bases). Germline lookup yields CDR1 SGHNT and CDR2 YYREEE (reference sequence). The CDR3 consists of 16 residues. V gave up 0 bases and J gave up 0 bases, with 7 bases separating them. The DNA of the CDR3 is TGTGCCAGCAGCTTGGACAGGGCCTCCTATAATTCACCCCTCCACTTT. This encodes CASSLDRASYNSPLHF.

The chain is built from TRBV10-3 and TRBJ2-7; D remains unclear. V shed 3 bases and J shed 5 bases, with 17 bases lying between them. This CDR3 has 15 amino acids. In germline, CDR1 is ENHRY, CDR2 SYGVKD. CDR3 residues: CAISDPKAPFDEQYF. Here the CDR3 DNA reads TGTGCCATCAGTGACCCTAAAGCTCCTTTCGACGAGCAGTACTTC.

The J gene is TRBJ2-5, the V gene TRBV7-3; 7 nucleotides agree with TRBD2. This CDR3 comprises 16 residues. V lost 2 bases to trimming and J lost 0 bases; unmatched junction nucleotides: 6. Germline values: CDR1 SGHTA, CDR2 FQGTGA. CDR3 amino acids: CASSLREAPNQETQYF. For the CDR3, the DNA is TGTGCCAGCAGCTTACGGGAGGCCCCGAACCAAGAGACCCAGTACTTC.

In DNA form, the CDR3 reads TGTGCCAGCAGCCCTCCGACTAGCCTTGGGTCCTACAATGAGCAGTTCTTC. This codes for CASSPPTSLGSYNEQFF. The chain has TRBV5-6 and TRBJ2-1, with TRBD2 matching 7 bases. The ends lost 4 bases at V and 1 base at J; junction bases unmatched: 11. Germline CDR1 is SGHDT and CDR2 is YYEEEE. The CDR3 covers 17 residues.

This sequence joins TRBV28 and TRBJ1-1; D is perhaps TRBD1 (6 bases). Looked up from germline, CDR1 is MDHEN and CDR2 is SYDVKM. Deletions cut 5 bases from V and 7 bases from J, with 20 bases between. This CDR3 has 15 amino acids. The CDR3 nucleotides are TGTGCCAGCAGTCTCCCTTCGGGGGGGCGGGATGAAGCTTTCTTT. It encodes CASSLPSGGRDEAFF.

The DNA of the CDR3 is TGTGCCAGTAGCTATCCAGGGACTGACTATGGCTACACCTTC. This gives the protein CASSYPGTDYGYTF. The chain combines TRBV19 with TRBJ1-2, with TRBD1 as a possible D gene (5 bases). Germline V gives CDR1 LNHDA, CDR2 SQIVND (reference sequence). V lost 6 bases to trimming and J lost 3 bases, with 14 bases between them. CDR3 size: 14 residues.

This clone occurred a few times. This chain joins TRBV6-5 and TRBJ1-1; no definite D call. V shed 2 bases and J shed 3 bases, with 13 bases lying between them. Germline V gives CDR1 MNHEY, CDR2 SVGAGI. There are 15 residues in the CDR3. CDR3 amino acids: CASSYGSGSYTEAFF. The CDR3 DNA is TGTGCCAGCAGTTACGGGTCGGGGTCTTACACTGAAGCTTTCTTT.

The rearrangement uses TRBV4-1 and TRBJ2-7; possible D gene TRBD1, 6 bases. Germline V lookup: CDR1 MGHRA, CDR2 YSYEKL. There are 16 residues in the CDR3. With 0 bases removed from V and 5 bases from J, the gap between germline ends came to 17 bases. DNA of the CDR3: TGCGCCAGCAGCCAAGATCTACAGGGTTTTCTTGACGAGCAGTACTTC. Translated, it gives CASSQDLQGFLDEQYF.

The rearrangement joins TRBV9 to TRBJ2-2; D gene unclear. The ends were cut back, 3 bases at V and 2 bases at J, with 17 bases in the middle. The CDR3 is 17 amino acids. Germline CDR1 reads SGDLS; CDR2 reads YYNGEE. CDR3 region: CASSARYGGSNTGELFF. As DNA, the CDR3 is TGTGCCAGCAGCGCCCGTTACGGCGGCTCCAACACCGGGGAGCTGTTTTTT.

This chain joins TRBV28 and TRBJ1-1; D might be TRBD1 (6 bases). V was clipped by 2 bases and J by 11 bases, with 24 bases between them. From germline, CDR1 is MDHEN and CDR2 SYDVKM. The CDR3 is 16 amino acids. This CDR3 is CASSLGPGHGNRWAFF. The CDR3 DNA reads as TGTGCCAGCAGTTTAGGCCCGGGACACGGAAACAGGTGGGCTTTCTTT.

V usage is TRBV4-1 and J usage is TRBJ1-2; TRBD1 might be the D (6 bases). Germline values: CDR1 MGHRA, CDR2 YSYEKL. The CDR3 totals 16 residues. V lost 4 bases and J lost 8, with 23 bases in between. This CDR3 reads CASSLGGQSPKEGYTF. The CDR3 nucleotides are TGCGCCAGCAGCCTAGGCGGACAGTCTCCTAAAGAGGGCTACACCTTC.

The chain employs TRBV7-9 and TRBJ1-2; 9 nucleotides match TRBD1. Trimming cost V 6 bases and J 7 bases; bases outside gene matches: 6. This CDR3 is 13 amino acids long. The germline gives CDR1 SEHNR, CDR2 FQNEAQ (reference sequence). The CDR3 protein is CASRGTGRFGYTF. CDR3 nucleotide sequence: TGTGCCAGCAGGGGGACAGGGCGGTTTGGCTACACCTTC.

The chain links TRBV5-1 to TRBJ2-1; 9 bases are a match to TRBD1. The V segment lost 0 bases and the J segment 8 bases; nucleotides outside the gene matches: 9. The CDR3 runs 16 residues. Germline CDR1 and CDR2: SGHRS and YFSETQ. CDR3 bases: TGCGCCAGCAGCTTGGTTGTAGGGGGACAGGGCGATGAGCAGTTCTTC. Translated: CASSLVVGGQGDEQFF.

CDR3 residues: CASSPTESTQYF. In DNA, the CDR3 is TGTGCCAGCTCACCCACTGAATCGACCCAGTACTTC. This chain connects TRBV18 to TRBJ2-5; D ambiguous. CDR3 length: 12 residues. V lost 3 bases and J 7 bases, leaving 9 bases between the germline ends. Germline CDR1 reads KGHSH; CDR2 reads LQKENI. Full variable domain (missing parts from reference TRBV18 and TRBJ2-5): NAGVMQNPRHLVRRRGQEARLRCSPMKGHSHVYWYRQLPEEGLKFMVYLQKENIIDESGMPKERFSAEFPKEGPSILRIQQVVRGDSAAYFCASSPTESTQYFGPGTRLLVL.

This clone was counted between two and nine times. This chain links TRBV6-6 with TRBJ2-7; D is undetermined. The CDR3 loop spans 11 amino acids. V shed 4 bases and J shed 4 bases, with 5 bases lying between them. The germline V gene encodes CDR1 MNHNY and CDR2 SVGAGI (reference sequence). CDR3 loop: CASSLIYEQYF. The CDR3 DNA reads TGTGCCAGCAGTTTAATTTACGAGCAGTACTTC.

The chain carries TRBV5-1 and TRBJ2-3, with 10 bases identical to TRBD2. The J segment lost 1 base and the V segment lost 5 bases, leaving 7 bases of the junction unmatched. CDR1 and CDR2 (germline): SGHRS, YFSETQ. CDR3 length equals 16 residues. The CDR3: CASRGLAGEGTDTQYF. For the CDR3, the DNA is TGCGCCAGCAGAGGTCTAGCGGGGGAGGGCACAGATACGCAGTATTTT.

This chain uses TRBV5-1 with TRBJ1-2, with 7 bases aligning to TRBD1. The CDR3 sequence is 14 residues long. V lost 3 bases, J lost 5 bases, and 7 bases stayed unmatched. Germline V lookup: CDR1 SGHRS, CDR2 YFSETQ. CDR3 in DNA: TGCGCCAGCAGCTCCACAGGGGTGGGGTATGGCTACACCTTC. Its protein is CASSSTGVGYGYTF.

The chain joins TRBV4-3 to TRBJ1-1; possible D gene TRBD1, 5 bases. Between the trimmed V and J ends, which lost 0 bases and 3 bases, there was a span of 11 bases. The CDR3 totals 15 residues. The germline V gene encodes CDR1 LGHNA and CDR2 YSLEER. For the CDR3, the DNA is TGCGCCAGCAGCCAAGATGAGGTAGGGGACACTGAAGCTTTCTTT. It encodes CASSQDEVGDTEAFF.

The chain links TRBV30 to TRBJ1-5, with 7 bases that match TRBD1. The CDR3 is 15 amino acids. CDR1 is GTSNPN, CDR2 SVGIG, per germline (reference sequence). The J segment lost 2 bases and the V segment lost 0 bases, leaving 4 bases of the junction unmatched. CDR3 region: CAWSVRQGRNQPQHF. The DNA for the CDR3 is TGTGCCTGGAGTGTCAGACAGGGCCGCAATCAGCCCCAGCATTTT.

The V call is TRBV25-1, the J call TRBJ2-7, with TRBD1 matching 10 bases. The CDR3 is 14 residues long. Trimming removed 2 bases from V and 3 bases from J; junction bases left unmatched: 1. Germline loops: CDR1 MGHDK, CDR2 SYGVNS. The CDR3 DNA follows: TGTGCCAGCAGTGAAGGGACAGGGGTCTACGAGCAGTACTTC. Translating gives CASSEGTGVYEQYF.

The chain couples TRBV27 to TRBJ2-1, with TRBD1 matching over 8 bases. Germline CDR1 is MNHEY and CDR2 is SMNVEV (reference sequence). CDR3 size: 15 residues. Trimming removed 2 bases from V and 4 bases from J; junction bases left unmatched: 4. CDR3 amino acids: CASSLVQGAYNEQFF. The CDR3 bases are TGTGCCAGCAGTTTAGTGCAGGGGGCGTACAATGAGCAGTTCTTC.

Only one count was recorded for this clone. The chain links TRBV6-1 to TRBJ1-1, with 9 positions matching TRBD1. The CDR3 has 16 amino acids. Trimming cost V 3 bases and J 8 bases; bases outside gene matches: 13. Germline V gene lookup returns CDR1 MNHNS and CDR2 SASEGT. In nucleotides, the CDR3 is TGTGCCAGCAGTGACGGGAATGGACAGGGGCGCGGAGAAGCTTTCTTT. This translates into CASSDGNGQGRGEAFF.

V and J are TRBV28 and TRBJ1-6; no clear D gene. Looked up from germline, CDR1 is MDHEN and CDR2 is SYDVKM. The CDR3 totals 15 residues. V was shortened by 3 bases and J by 5 bases, with 11 bases between the two germline ends. CDR3 bases: TGTGCCAGCAGTTTGAGGAGCGCAAATAATTCACCCCTCCACTTT. Its protein product is CASSLRSANNSPLHF.

This clone was seen only once. V gene TRBV5-6 combines with J gene TRBJ2-5; 12 nucleotides align to TRBD2. Germline V gene data show CDR1 as SGHDT and CDR2 as YYEEEE. This CDR3 has 19 amino acids. V was pared by 4 bases and J by 5 bases, with 18 bases of the junction left unmatched. CDR3 in amino acids: CASSVTSGGRGVGLETQYF. The CDR3 region has the DNA TGTGCCAGCAGCGTCACTAGCGGGGGGCGTGGGGTCGGATTGGAGACCCAGTACTTC.

This clone has just a few counts. The chain links TRBV9 to TRBJ2-7, with a possible D match to TRBD2 (7 bases). The ends were cut back, 0 bases at V and 6 bases at J, with 13 bases in the middle. Germline V gene sequence: CDR1 SGDLS, CDR2 YYNGEE. The CDR3 is 14 amino acids. The CDR3 nucleotides read TGTGCCAGCAGCGTAGCGGGGGGCGGGGGCGAGCAGTACTTC. Amino acids: CASSVAGGGGEQYF.

A single count supports this clone. The CDR3 sequence is CASSLYQGKDNSPLHF. CDR3 nucleotide sequence: TGTGCCAGCAGCTTGTATCAGGGGAAGGATAATTCACCCCTCCACTTT. The chain uses TRBV5-4 and TRBJ1-6; D possibly corresponds to TRBD1 (6 bases). Germline loops: CDR1 SGHNT, CDR2 YYREEE (reference sequence). V was cut by 1 base and J by 5 bases, with 13 bases left in between. The length of the CDR3 is 16 residues.

This chain joins TRBV11-3 and TRBJ2-1; TRBD2 matches 13 bases. After removal of 6 bases from V and 0 bases from J, the junction contained 8 bases not matched to a gene. Germline loops: CDR1 SGHNT, CDR2 YENEEA. This CDR3 has 18 residues. CDR3 sequence: CASSTGLAGQSSYNEQFF. The CDR3 region has the DNA TGTGCCAGCAGTACGGGACTAGCGGGGCAAAGCTCCTACAATGAGCAGTTCTTC.

The chain uses TRBV4-1 and TRBJ1-5, with TRBD1 matching over 9 bases. The V gene's germline CDR1 is MGHRA and CDR2 YSYEKL. This CDR3 comprises 19 residues. The V segment lost 0 bases and the J segment 3 bases; nucleotides outside the gene matches: 12. The CDR3 bases are TGCGCCAGCAGCCAAGATCTCACCGGGACAGGGACCATCAATCAGCCCCAGCATTTT. Translating gives CASSQDLTGTGTINQPQHF.

This chain connects TRBV19 to TRBJ2-7, with 9 positions matching TRBD1. Germline V lookup: CDR1 LNHDA, CDR2 SQIVND (reference sequence). CDR3 length: 15 residues. V shed 4 bases, J shed 5 bases, and the junction held 9 bases outside the gene matches. CDR3 nucleotides: TGTGCCAGTAGTAGACTACAGGGGGCGCACCACGAGCAGTACTTC. Translation: CASSRLQGAHHEQYF. The entire variable domain, with the rest obtained from reference TRBV19 and TRBJ2-7, is as follows: DGGITQSPKYLFRKEGQNVTLSCEQNLNHDAMYWYRQDPGQGLRLIYYSQIVNDFQKGDIAEGYSVSREKKESFPLTVTSAQKNPTAFYLCASSRLQGAHHEQYFGPGTRLTVT.